One sample yielded the 28 T cell receptor beta chains listed below, sequenced in a study of T cell responses to AZD1222 COVID-19 vaccine. Data came from immunoSEQ multiplex PCR; TCRdb stores just in-frame clones and leaves some out. Of about 140,000 clones detected, roughly 92% appear once; the ten largest clones hold roughly 3.5%. The sample was peripheral blood, taken 28 days after the second AZD1222 dose. The receptors stem from an adult who received the AZD1222 COVID-19 vaccine.

The J gene is TRBJ1-1, the V gene TRBV27, with 9 bases lining up with TRBD1. The CDR3 sequence is 15 residues long. V trimming: 3 bases; J trimming: 1 base; junction bases outside the gene matches: 3. Germline-derived CDR1 and CDR2 are MNHEY and SMNVEV (reference sequence). This chain's CDR3 is CASSFTGQGNTEAFF. The DNA of the CDR3 is TGTGCCAGCAGTTTCACGGGACAGGGGAACACTGAAGCTTTCTTT.

The chain links TRBV28 to TRBJ1-6; TRBD1 agrees at 7 bases. The V segment lost 6 bases and the J segment 2 bases; nucleotides outside the gene matches: 4. The CDR3 spans 15 residues. CDR1 is MDHEN and CDR2 is SYDVKM in the germline V gene. DNA of the CDR3: TGTGCCAGCAGACGAACAGGGGCCTATAATTCACCCCTCCACTTT. It translates to CASRRTGAYNSPLHF.

The chain combines TRBV28 with TRBJ1-2, with TRBD1 matching 10 bases. CDR3 length: 15 amino acids. The J segment lost 4 bases and the V segment lost 6 bases, leaving 8 bases of the junction unmatched. Looked up from germline, CDR1 is MDHEN and CDR2 is SYDVKM. The CDR3 DNA reads TGTGCCAGCAGGAGGACAGGGGGGGGCGGCTATGGCTACACCTTC. Translation gives CASRRTGGGGYGYTF.

CDR3 residues: CASSSRTGNEQFF. The CDR3 coding sequence is TGTGCCAGCAGTTCCCGGACAGGGAATGAGCAGTTCTTC. This sequence joins TRBV28 and TRBJ2-1; 8 bases line up with TRBD1. CDR1 is MDHEN, CDR2 SYDVKM, per germline. This CDR3 has 13 amino acids. Trimming removed 4 bases from V and 7 bases from J; junction bases left unmatched: 3.

This clone showed up just once. The chain uses TRBV4-1 and TRBJ2-5; D not certain. V was shortened by 1 base and J by 4 bases, with 10 bases between the two germline ends. The CDR3 has 14 amino acids. Per the germline V gene, CDR1 is MGHRA and CDR2 is YSYEKL. The CDR3 region is CASSQVGSGETQYF. The CDR3 DNA follows: TGCGCCAGCAGCCAAGTAGGGTCTGGAGAGACCCAGTACTTC.

The chain combines TRBV5-8 with TRBJ2-2, with 8 bases aligning to TRBD1. V was pared by 4 bases and J by 0 bases, with 5 bases of the junction left unmatched. The CDR3 sequence is 16 residues long. CDR1 and CDR2 from the germline V gene are SGHTS and YDEGEE. CDR3 loop: CASSQRTGSNTGELFF. CDR3 nucleotides: TGTGCCAGCAGCCAGCGGACAGGGTCGAACACCGGGGAGCTGTTTTTT.

The chain recombines TRBV5-4 with TRBJ2-1; perhaps TRBD1 as D (6 bases). Trimming left V 4 bases short and J 9 bases short, with 11 bases between. From germline, CDR1 is SGHNT and CDR2 YYREEE (reference sequence). The CDR3 covers 12 residues. CDR3 residues: CASSEPDSEQFF. Written as DNA, the CDR3 is TGTGCCAGCAGCGAACCGGACAGTGAGCAGTTCTTC.

The chain is built from TRBV30 and TRBJ1-5; D is possibly TRBD1 (5 bases). CDR1 is GTSNPN, CDR2 SVGIG, per germline (reference sequence). V lost 0 bases to trimming and J lost 0 bases, with 15 bases between them. The CDR3 is made up of 17 amino acids. The CDR3 sequence: CAWSVGAGRYSNQPQHF. The CDR3 DNA reads as TGTGCCTGGAGTGTTGGGGCAGGCCGTTATAGCAATCAGCCCCAGCATTTT.

This clone has more than one count but fewer than ten. V is TRBV6-5 and J is TRBJ1-2; D is undetermined. CDR3 length equals 16 residues. Trimming cost V 0 bases and J 10 bases, with 21 bases left between them. Germline V CDR1 and CDR2: MNHEY, SVGAGI. CDR3 in DNA: TGTGCCAGCAGTTACTCGACTATAGCCCGAGGCATTTTCTACACCTTC. Translating gives CASSYSTIARGIFYTF.

The V and J genes are TRBV5-1 and TRBJ2-7, with TRBD2 identical over 8 bases. Germline assignment: CDR1 SGHRS and CDR2 YFSETQ. With V trimmed by 4 bases and J by 2 bases, 8 bases remained unmatched. This CDR3 is 15 amino acids long. CDR3 nucleotides: TGCGCCAGCAGCCTGCTAGCGGGTCAAACCTACGAGCAGTACTTC. Translated: CASSLLAGQTYEQYF.

The chain couples TRBV3-1 (or the pseudogene TRBV3-2) to TRBJ1-5; 10 bases fit TRBD1. Germline V gene lookup returns CDR1 LGHDT and CDR2 YNNKEL (reference sequence). V lost 4 bases, J lost 7 bases, and 4 bases stayed unmatched. CDR3 size: 14 residues. CDR3 amino acids: CASSPTGGRQPQHF. In DNA form, the CDR3 reads TGTGCCAGCAGCCCGACAGGGGGCAGGCAGCCCCAGCATTTT.

This chain joins TRBV28 and TRBJ2-1; TRBD2 matches 10 bases. Germline CDR1 MDHEN, CDR2 SYDVKM. V was pared by 6 bases and J by 10 bases, with 12 bases of the junction left unmatched. CDR3 length: 15 residues. This CDR3 is CASSRKRTSGQEQFF. The CDR3 bases are TGTGCCAGCAGCCGAAAGAGGACTAGCGGTCAAGAGCAGTTCTTC.

This chain connects TRBV15 to TRBJ1-3; the D is unclear. CDR3 length: 15 amino acids. Per the germline V gene, CDR1 is LNHNV and CDR2 is YYDKDF (reference sequence). Trimming took 1 base from V and 0 from J, leaving 7 bases between them. This CDR3 reads CATSRGRNSGNTIYF. The CDR3 bases are TGTGCCACCAGCAGAGGACGGAACTCTGGAAACACCATATATTTT.

The chain uses TRBV24-1 and TRBJ2-3; TRBD1 agrees at 7 bases. Unmatched junction bases numbered 4, after V lost 4 bases and J lost 1 base. The CDR3 runs to 15 residues. Per germline, CDR1 KGHDR and CDR2 SFDVKD. The CDR3 spells CATSDRTGGTDTQYF. CDR3 coding DNA: TGTGCCACCAGTGACCGGACAGGTGGCACAGATACGCAGTATTTT.

As to this clone: This sample includes further DNA sequences coding for the same CDR3. The chain uses TRBV18 and TRBJ1-1, with a tentative D call TRBD1 (5 bases). Trimming left V 0 bases short and J 3 bases short, with 11 bases between. The CDR3 is made up of 15 amino acids. The germline gives CDR1 KGHSH, CDR2 LQKENI. The CDR3 is CASSPPGQGYTEAFF. CDR3 coding DNA: TGTGCCAGCTCACCACCGGGGCAGGGCTACACTGAAGCTTTCTTT.

V is TRBV11-3 and J is TRBJ2-1; D not resolved. The germline gives CDR1 SGHNT, CDR2 YENEEA. The CDR3 runs 13 residues. Trimming stripped 4 bases from V and 0 bases from J, with 4 bases between. CDR3 coding DNA: TGTGCCAGCAGCTCCACCTCCTACAATGAGCAGTTCTTC. Protein product: CASSSTSYNEQFF.

V and J are TRBV6-6 and TRBJ1-2; D call uncertain. Germline assignment: CDR1 MNHNY and CDR2 SVGAGI (reference sequence). V was clipped by 6 bases and J by 4 bases, with 15 bases between them. The CDR3 totals 14 residues. This CDR3 reads CASRKTANFYGYTF. CDR3 nucleotide sequence: TGTGCCAGCAGAAAGACCGCGAATTTCTATGGCTACACCTTC.

This CDR3 reads CASSFTTDSPLHF. CDR3 DNA: TGTGCCAGCAGCTTTACAACGGATTCACCCCTCCACTTT. The chain employs TRBV7-2 and TRBJ1-6; D is ambiguous. V gave up 3 bases and J gave up 8 bases, with 8 bases separating them. The length of the CDR3 is 13 residues. Germline V gives CDR1 SGHTA, CDR2 FQGNSA.

This chain links TRBV4-3 with TRBJ2-2; D is undetermined. V was cut by 0 bases and J by 5 bases, with 7 bases left in between. The CDR3 has 14 residues. The germline gives CDR1 LGHNA, CDR2 YSLEER. This CDR3 reads CASSQDPGTGELFF. CDR3 in DNA: TGCGCCAGCAGCCAAGATCCAGGAACCGGGGAGCTGTTTTTT.

The rearrangement links TRBV9 to TRBJ2-1; 7 bases are shared with TRBD2. CDR3 length: 21 amino acids. Germline CDR1 is SGDLS and CDR2 is YYNGEE. The V segment lost 4 bases and the J segment 9 bases; nucleotides outside the gene matches: 31. CDR3 nucleotides: TGTGCCAGCAGCTCCCGTAGGGTGGGTGGAGCTAGCGGCCTGTACAATGGTGAGCAGTTCTTC. As protein: CASSSRRVGGASGLYNGEQFF.

The chain employs TRBV10-3 and TRBJ2-5; D unresolved. V was clipped by 6 bases and J by 2 bases, with 10 bases between them. Germline CDR1 ENHRY, CDR2 SYGVKD. The CDR3 totals 13 residues. CDR3 DNA sequence: TGTGCCATCAGAAGCAGATCTCAAGAGACCCAGTACTTC. Protein sequence: CAIRSRSQETQYF.

The chain carries TRBV5-1 and TRBJ1-4; TRBD1 aligns across 10 bases. Trimming removed 1 base from V and 7 bases from J; junction bases left unmatched: 1. CDR3 size: 14 residues. CDR1 and CDR2 (germline): SGHRS, YFSETQ. The CDR3 DNA follows: TGCGCCAGCAGCTTGCGGACAGGGGGTGAAAAACTGTTTTTT. It encodes CASSLRTGGEKLFF.

This clone has only one observation. The V gene is TRBV19, the J gene TRBJ2-7, with TRBD1 matching over 8 bases. Germline V gene sequence: CDR1 LNHDA, CDR2 SQIVND (reference sequence). The CDR3 length is 13 residues. The V segment lost 10 bases and the J segment 3 bases; nucleotides outside the gene matches: 8. CDR3 sequence reads: CATSRDRNYEQYF. DNA of the CDR3: TGTGCCACCTCCCGGGACAGGAACTACGAGCAGTACTTC.

The chain is built from TRBV5-5 and TRBJ1-2; D gene uncertain. CDR3 length: 12 amino acids. V was clipped by 4 bases and J by 8 bases, with 12 bases between them. CDR1 is SGHKS and CDR2 is YYEKEE in the germline V gene (reference sequence). The CDR3 sequence: CASSPTTGGYTF. CDR3 in DNA: TGTGCCAGCAGCCCCACCACCGGGGGCTACACCTTC.

This clone has a single count. CDR3: CASSQGIRGTYEQYF. The CDR3 bases are TGCGCCAGCAGCCAAGGGATCCGGGGGACCTACGAGCAGTACTTC. The V call is TRBV4-3, the J call TRBJ2-7; possible D gene TRBD2, 6 bases. CDR1 LGHNA and CDR2 YSLEER come from the germline V gene. CDR3 length equals 15 residues. V was pared by 1 base and J by 2 bases, with 12 bases between.

The chain has TRBV2 and TRBJ1-2; 7 nucleotides match TRBD1. This CDR3 is 12 amino acids long. Germline V gene lookup returns CDR1 SNHLY and CDR2 FYNNEI. V was pared by 8 bases and J by 7 bases, with 7 bases of the junction left unmatched. The CDR3 DNA is TGTGCCAGCGAGGGGGCTGAGCGTGGCTACACCTTC. Amino acid sequence: CASEGAERGYTF.

The V call is TRBV2, the J call TRBJ2-2; TRBD2 matches 7 bases. Germline assignment: CDR1 SNHLY and CDR2 FYNNEI. This CDR3 region has 14 residues. V lost 6 bases and J lost 0; bases outside the gene matches: 1. CDR3 amino acids: CASRGTTNTGELFF. CDR3 nucleotides: TGTGCCAGCAGGGGGACTACGAACACCGGGGAGCTGTTTTTT.

This clone was picked up one time. The chain recombines TRBV10-3 with TRBJ2-2; TRBD1 agrees at 7 bases. This CDR3 has 15 residues. CDR1 and CDR2 (germline): ENHRY, SYGVKD. After removal of 11 bases from V and 1 base from J, the junction contained 10 bases not matched to a gene. The CDR3 loop is CASGPGQQNTGELFF. In DNA form, the CDR3 reads TGTGCCTCAGGACCGGGACAGCAGAACACCGGGGAGCTGTTTTTT.